Reported below is one T cell receptor beta chain. The antigen remains undetermined. The sample belongs to a study of esophageal squamous cell carcinoma under preoperative chemotherapy. TCRdb reprocessed the PCR reads via MiXCR and lists one record per CDR3 protein. The sample yields under 14,000 distinct CDR3 sequences, over 55% seen once. Specified time point: after preoperative PTX-NDP chemotherapy. Study results and limitations: After treatment, tumor-infiltrating lymphocytes seemed to come partly from incoming peripheral T cells, not only local changes.

The germline V gene has CDR1 MNHNS and CDR2 SASEGT. The length of the CDR3 is 15 residues. The trim removed 2 bases at V and 9 bases at J, leaving 7 bases unmatched. This TCR was recovered from a human donor with esophageal squamous cell carcinoma. The donor label of this sample is uncertain. The sample was acquired from a patient given preoperative chemotherapy. V is TRBV6-1 and J is TRBJ2-1, with 10 positions matching TRBD2. This CDR3 is CASSEPSGRAPEQFF. As DNA, the CDR3 is TGTGCCAGCAGTGAACCCAGCGGGAGGGCCCCTGAGCAGTTCTTC.